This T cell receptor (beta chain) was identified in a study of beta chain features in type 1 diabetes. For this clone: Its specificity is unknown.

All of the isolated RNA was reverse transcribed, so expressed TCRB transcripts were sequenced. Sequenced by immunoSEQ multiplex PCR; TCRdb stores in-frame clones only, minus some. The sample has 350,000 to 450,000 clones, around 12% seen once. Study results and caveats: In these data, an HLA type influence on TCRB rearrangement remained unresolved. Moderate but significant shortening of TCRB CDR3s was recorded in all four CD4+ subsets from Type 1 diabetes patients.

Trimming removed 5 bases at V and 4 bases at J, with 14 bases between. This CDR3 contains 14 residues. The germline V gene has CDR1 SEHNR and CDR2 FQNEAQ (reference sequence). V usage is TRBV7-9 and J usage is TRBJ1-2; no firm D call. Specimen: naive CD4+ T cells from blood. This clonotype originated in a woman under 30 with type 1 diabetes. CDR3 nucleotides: TGTGCCAGCAGCGCCCCAAGGGAGAGCTATGGCTACACCTTC. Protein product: CASSAPRESYGYTF.